Presented here are 9 T cell receptor beta chains from one specimen sequenced in a study of OX40 agonist ivuxolimab in advanced cancers. Libraries came from the immunoSEQ multiplex PCR assay. This is the immuneACCESS table as TCRdb keeps it, with only in-frame sequences that have V and J called. A part of the clones is gone; compared with another copy, unresolved V genes explain less than half, and the rest is unexplained. Counted in this sample were around 85,000 clones; under 95% of them appeared once. The leading ten clones occupy more than 7% of the sample. The input for sequencing was CD4+ or CD8+ T cells sorted from blood, taken in a trial of the OX40 agonist ivuxolimab. Source of these receptors: an adult with an advanced solid tumor such as melanoma, head and neck, liver or kidney cancer.

This clone was recorded a few times. This chain uses TRBV28 with TRBJ1-2, with D perhaps TRBD1 (5 bases). The ends were cut back, 7 bases at V and 5 bases at J, with 11 bases in the middle. The CDR3 is 12 amino acids. Looked up from germline, CDR1 is MDHEN and CDR2 is SYDVKM. The CDR3 DNA follows: TGTGCCAGCACCTTGGGGGGGTATGGCTACACCTTC. Amino acid sequence: CASTLGGYGYTF.

V usage is TRBV6-5 and J usage is TRBJ1-1; 9 bases line up with TRBD1. The CDR3 sequence is 14 residues long. The V segment lost 6 bases and the J segment 7 bases; nucleotides outside the gene matches: 9. Germline V gives CDR1 MNHEY, CDR2 SVGAGI. This CDR3 reads CASRWTGESGEAFF. The CDR3, as DNA: TGTGCCAGCAGGTGGACAGGGGAATCGGGTGAAGCTTTCTTT.

For this clone: A read error may account for a junction end that differs from germline. The rearrangement links TRBV2 to TRBJ2-4; D is uncertain. The CDR3 contains 12 residues. From germline, CDR1 is SNHLY and CDR2 FYNNEI. The CDR3: CASREAKNIQYF. Here the CDR3 DNA reads TGTGCCAGCAGAGAAGCCAAAAACATTCAGTACTTC.

The chain has TRBV5-1 and TRBJ2-1; 12 bases line up with TRBD2. The CDR3 runs 16 residues. V lost 4 bases to trimming and J lost 2 bases; unmatched junction nucleotides: 4. The germline V gene has CDR1 SGHRS and CDR2 YFSETQ. The CDR3 loop reads CASSPLAGGTYNEQFF. The DNA for the CDR3 is TGCGCCAGCAGCCCGCTAGCGGGAGGGACCTACAATGAGCAGTTCTTC.

V usage is TRBV19 and J usage is TRBJ1-5; D remains unclear. V was clipped by 1 base and J by 0 bases, with 10 bases between them. The CDR3 spans 16 residues. Germline lookup yields CDR1 LNHDA and CDR2 SQIVND (reference sequence). CDR3 amino acids: CASSIGVIGSNQPQHF. CDR3 sequence (DNA): TGTGCCAGTAGTATAGGGGTCATTGGTAGCAATCAGCCCCAGCATTTT. Complete variable domain (other parts from reference TRBV19 and TRBJ1-5): DGGITQSPKYLFRKEGQNVTLSCEQNLNHDAMYWYRQDPGQGLRLIYYSQIVNDFQKGDIAEGYSVSREKKESFPLTVTSAQKNPTAFYLCASSIGVIGSNQPQHFGDGTRLSIL.

The chain joins TRBV28 to TRBJ1-6; no clear D. Germline-derived CDR1 and CDR2 are MDHEN and SYDVKM. The V end lost 10 bases, the J end lost 6 bases, and 13 bases lay between the germline ends. There are 13 residues in the CDR3. The CDR3 DNA reads TGTGCCACCGGGGAATACTTTAATTCACCCCTCCACTTT. Its protein is CATGEYFNSPLHF.

This chain joins TRBV4-1 and TRBJ2-4, with TRBD2 matching 10 bases. Germline V CDR1 and CDR2: MGHRA, YSYEKL. This CDR3 region has 17 residues. V shed 7 bases, J shed 3 bases, and the junction held 12 bases outside the gene matches. Written as DNA, the CDR3 is TGCGCCAGCACAGGACTTGGGACTAGCGAACTCAAAAACATTCAGTACTTC. It yields the protein CASTGLGTSELKNIQYF.

The V and J genes are TRBV9 and TRBJ2-1; tentative D call: TRBD2 (6 bases). Per the germline V gene, CDR1 is SGDLS and CDR2 is YYNGEE. The V end lost 4 bases, the J end lost 4 bases, and 15 bases lay between the germline ends. This CDR3 region has 15 residues. DNA of the CDR3: TGTGCCAGCAGCCGGGACTCAATAATTTACAATGAGCAGTTCTTC. It yields the protein CASSRDSIIYNEQFF.

The chain has TRBV15 and TRBJ2-1; D tentatively fits TRBD1 or TRBD2 (5 bases each). This CDR3 region has 14 residues. In germline, CDR1 is LNHNV, CDR2 YYDKDF (reference sequence). With 0 bases removed from V and 5 bases from J, the gap between germline ends came to 8 bases. Here the CDR3 reads CATSRELGDNEQFF. CDR3 in DNA: TGTGCCACCAGCAGAGAACTGGGGGACAATGAGCAGTTCTTC.